Included here is one T cell receptor (beta chain) sequence, with context. What it binds is not known. Germline CDR1 is MNHNS and CDR2 is SASEGT. CDR3 length: 13 amino acids. Trimming took 2 bases from V and 4 from J, leaving 8 bases between them. These data originate in a study of T cell responses to AZD1222 COVID-19 vaccine. Second-dose groups at about 4 or about 12 weeks were pooled. Profiled with immunoSEQ multiplex PCR; TCRdb holds only in-frame clones, not every one. The table has 150,000 to 200,000 clones, about 90% seen once. Overall study findings and caveats: Unmutated variant regions reportedly attract nearly half of all spike-specific TCRs. Clonal diversity was possibly underestimated, and white British individuals and females predominated among donors. Seropositivity was recorded at baseline in only 6 or 7 AZD1222 recipients.

This rearrangement joins TRBV6-1 to TRBJ1-2; D might be TRBD1 (5 bases). The sequences come from peripheral blood, collected 28 days after the second AZD1222 dose. The sequence was obtained from an adult who received the AZD1222 COVID-19 vaccine. The CDR3 DNA reads as TGTGCCAGCAGTGAACAGGGATTCTATGGCTACACCTTC. Amino acid sequence: CASSEQGFYGYTF.